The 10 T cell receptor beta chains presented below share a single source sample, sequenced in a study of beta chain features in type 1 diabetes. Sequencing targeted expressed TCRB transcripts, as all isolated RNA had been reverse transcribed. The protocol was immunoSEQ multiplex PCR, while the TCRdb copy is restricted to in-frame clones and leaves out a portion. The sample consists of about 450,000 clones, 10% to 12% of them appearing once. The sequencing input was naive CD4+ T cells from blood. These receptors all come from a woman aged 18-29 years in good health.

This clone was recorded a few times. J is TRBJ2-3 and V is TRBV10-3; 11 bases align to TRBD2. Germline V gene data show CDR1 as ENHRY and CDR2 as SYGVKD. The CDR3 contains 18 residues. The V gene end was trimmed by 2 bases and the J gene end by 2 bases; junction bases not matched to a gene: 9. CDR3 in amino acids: CAISERIGTSGPTDTQYF. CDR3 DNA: TGTGCCATCAGTGAGAGAATTGGGACTAGCGGACCCACAGATACGCAGTATTTT.

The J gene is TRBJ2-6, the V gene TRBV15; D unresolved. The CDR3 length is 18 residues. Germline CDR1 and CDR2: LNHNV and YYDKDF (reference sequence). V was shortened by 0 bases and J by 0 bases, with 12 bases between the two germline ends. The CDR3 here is CATSRDPQRYSGANVLTF. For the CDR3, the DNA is TGTGCCACCAGCAGAGATCCCCAGCGCTACTCTGGGGCCAACGTCCTGACTTTC. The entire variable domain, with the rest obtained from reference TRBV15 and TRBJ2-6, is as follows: DAMVIQNPRYQVTQFGKPVTLSCSQTLNHNVMYWYQQKSSQAPKLLFHYYDKDFNNEADTPDNFQSRRPNTSFCFLDIRSPGLGDTAMYLCATSRDPQRYSGANVLTFGAGSRLTVL.

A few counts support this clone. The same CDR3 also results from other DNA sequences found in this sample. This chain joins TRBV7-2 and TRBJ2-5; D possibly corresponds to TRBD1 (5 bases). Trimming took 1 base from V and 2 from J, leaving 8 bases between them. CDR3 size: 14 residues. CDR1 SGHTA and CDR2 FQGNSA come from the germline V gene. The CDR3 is CASSLGGSQETQYF. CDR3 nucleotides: TGTGCCAGCAGCTTAGGGGGCTCACAAGAGACCCAGTACTTC.

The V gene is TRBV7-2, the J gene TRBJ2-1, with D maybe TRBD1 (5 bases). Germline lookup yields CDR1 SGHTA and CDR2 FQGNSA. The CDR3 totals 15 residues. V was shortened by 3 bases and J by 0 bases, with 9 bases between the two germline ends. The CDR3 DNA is TGTGCCAGCAGCTTGGACATCAGCTCCTACAATGAGCAGTTCTTC. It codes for CASSLDISSYNEQFF.

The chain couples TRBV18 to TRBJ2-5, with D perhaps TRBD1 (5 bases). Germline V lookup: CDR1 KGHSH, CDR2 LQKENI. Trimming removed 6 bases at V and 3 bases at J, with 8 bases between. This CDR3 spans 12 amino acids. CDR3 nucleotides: TGTGCCAGCTCGACAGTAGAAGAGACCCAGTACTTC. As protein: CASSTVEETQYF.

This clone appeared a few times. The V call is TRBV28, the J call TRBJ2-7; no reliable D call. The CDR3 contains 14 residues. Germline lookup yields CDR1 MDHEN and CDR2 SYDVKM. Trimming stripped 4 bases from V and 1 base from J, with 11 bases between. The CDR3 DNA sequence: TGTGCCAGCAGTTCCGCTACGGGTTCCTACGAGCAGTACGTC. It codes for CASSSATGSYEQYV.

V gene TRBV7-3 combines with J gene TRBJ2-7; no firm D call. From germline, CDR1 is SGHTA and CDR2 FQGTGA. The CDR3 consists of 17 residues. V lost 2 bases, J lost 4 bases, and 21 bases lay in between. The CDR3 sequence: CASSLGPPPTFSYEQYV. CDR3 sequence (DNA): TGTGCCAGCAGCTTAGGTCCCCCTCCGACATTTTCTTACGAGCAGTACGTC.

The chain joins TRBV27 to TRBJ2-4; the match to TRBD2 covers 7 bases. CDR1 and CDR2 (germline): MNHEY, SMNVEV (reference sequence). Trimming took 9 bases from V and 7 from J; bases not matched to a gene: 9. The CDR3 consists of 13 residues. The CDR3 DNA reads TGTGCCAGTCGGGGGGACCGGAGTAACATTCAGTACTTC. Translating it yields CASRGDRSNIQYF.

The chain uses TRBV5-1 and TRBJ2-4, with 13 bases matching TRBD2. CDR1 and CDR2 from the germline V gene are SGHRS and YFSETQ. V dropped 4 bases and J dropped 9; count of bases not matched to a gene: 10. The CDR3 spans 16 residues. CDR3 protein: CASSLGLAGTAGIQYF. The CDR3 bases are TGCGCCAGCAGCCTGGGACTAGCGGGGACCGCGGGCATTCAGTACTTC.

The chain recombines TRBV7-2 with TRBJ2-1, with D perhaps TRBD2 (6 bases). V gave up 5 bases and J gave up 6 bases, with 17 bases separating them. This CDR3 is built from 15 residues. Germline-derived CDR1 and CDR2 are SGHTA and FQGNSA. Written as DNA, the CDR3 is TGTGCCAGCAGCCTAGTAGCTACCGGGAGCAATGAGCAGTTCTTC. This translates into CASSLVATGSNEQFF.